This T cell receptor beta chain was documented in a study of blood T cell repertoires in COVID-19. On the study more broadly: From T cells, B-cell-depleted T cells, or PBMCs came the material, which was cDNA or gDNA.

How the authors handled the data: Estimates of nucleated cell counts were drawn from the amplification of reference gene primers. The protocol was immunoSEQ multiplex PCR, while the TCRdb copy is restricted to in-frame clones and leaves out a portion. V and J calls and clone size are given by that table; D and trimming were obtained from the DNA. The sample has roughly 250,000 clones, about 93% seen once; the top ten hold around 0.9%. The sample was peripheral blood. This sequence originates from a man in his thirties or forties with COVID-19, enrolled during active disease.

Written as DNA, the CDR3 is TGTGCCAGCAGCGTAGAAGGTAGCACCAAAAACATTCAGTACTTC. Its translation: CASSVEGSTKNIQYF. The chain couples TRBV9 to TRBJ2-4; the D is unclear. V gave up 0 bases and J gave up 2 bases, with 9 bases separating them. Germline V gives CDR1 SGDLS, CDR2 YYNGEE. The CDR3 spans 15 residues.